One and the same sample provided the 24 T cell receptor beta chains below, sequenced in a study of T cell changes during pregnancy in multiple sclerosis. Produced via immunoSEQ multiplex PCR; TCRdb's table is partial and in-frame only. The table records approximately 63,000 clones, about nine tenths of them present only once. This specimen consisted of peripheral blood, obtained in the third trimester of pregnancy. These receptors were taken from a female donor in good health, enrolled as a control in a pregnancy study.

The rearrangement links TRBV9 to TRBJ2-1; D gene uncertain. The V gene's germline CDR1 is SGDLS and CDR2 YYNGEE. Trimming took 0 bases from V and 8 from J, leaving 12 bases between them. CDR3 length: 14 amino acids. The CDR3 DNA is TGTGCCAGCAGCGTAGTCGGGTCTAGAGATGAGCAGTTCTTC. Residues: CASSVVGSRDEQFF.

The table lists this clone with a few counts. The chain uses TRBV4-2 and TRBJ1-1; D is unresolved. This CDR3 has 15 residues. The germline V and J ends were trimmed by 1 base and 1 base, with 10 bases remaining between them. The V gene's germline CDR1 is LGHNA and CDR2 YNFKEQ. The CDR3 is CASSQGAGSNTEAFF. CDR3 nucleotides: TGTGCCAGCAGCCAAGGGGCAGGATCGAACACTGAAGCTTTCTTT.

This sequence joins TRBV2 and TRBJ1-5; 8 nucleotides align to TRBD1. The CDR3 totals 14 residues. Germline CDR1 is SNHLY and CDR2 is FYNNEI. The junction had 5 bases not matched to a gene; V was cut back by 6 bases and J by 4 bases. DNA for the CDR3: TGTGCCAGCAGCCGACAGGGGAAGAATCAGCCCCAGCATTTT. As protein: CASSRQGKNQPQHF.

The chain has TRBV9 and TRBJ2-1, with D possibly being TRBD1 (5 bases). CDR3 size: 15 residues. Germline lookup yields CDR1 SGDLS and CDR2 YYNGEE. Trimming shortened V by 0 bases and J by 8 bases, and 15 bases separated the two germline ends. This chain's CDR3 is CASSVGTRTLYEQFF. In DNA, the CDR3 is TGTGCCAGCAGCGTAGGGACACGGACCCTCTATGAGCAGTTCTTC.

This clone has only one observation. The V gene is TRBV18, the J gene TRBJ1-3; D perhaps matches TRBD1 (5 bases). CDR1 KGHSH and CDR2 LQKENI come from the germline V gene. The V gene lost 1 base and the J gene lost 2 bases, with 9 bases spanning the gap. This CDR3 region has 15 residues. Written as DNA, the CDR3 is TGTGCCAGCTCACCACAGTCAGGGACTGGAAACACCATATATTTT. Its protein is CASSPQSGTGNTIYF.

This rearrangement joins TRBV19 to TRBJ2-5; D is perhaps TRBD2 (5 bases). CDR1 and CDR2 from the germline V gene are LNHDA and SQIVND (reference sequence). V lost 9 bases and J lost 5, with 19 bases in between. The CDR3 covers 14 residues. The CDR3 region is CASKTGGREETQYF. Written as DNA, the CDR3 is TGTGCCAGCAAGACTGGTGGTAGGGAGGAGACCCAGTACTTC.

This rearrangement joins TRBV5-4 to TRBJ2-3, with D unclear. This CDR3 has 11 residues. The V end was cut by 3 bases, the J end by 5 bases, with 4 bases between. Germline loops: CDR1 SGHNT, CDR2 YYREEE (reference sequence). The CDR3 here is CASSSRDTQYF. CDR3 DNA sequence: TGTGCCAGCAGCTCCAGAGATACGCAGTATTTT.

This clone has a single count. The chain couples TRBV7-8 to TRBJ2-1; 9 nucleotides agree with TRBD1. Germline-derived CDR1 and CDR2 are SGHVS and FQNEAQ. V was clipped by 4 bases and J by 0 bases; unmatched bases: 1. The CDR3 runs to 15 residues. The CDR3 loop reads CASSSTGGSYNEQFF. DNA for the CDR3: TGTGCCAGCAGCTCGACAGGGGGCTCCTACAATGAGCAGTTCTTC.

This clone has only one observation. The chain carries TRBV4-1 and TRBJ2-3; the D is unclear. V lost 1 base and J 3 bases, leaving 17 bases between the germline ends. Per the germline V gene, CDR1 is MGHRA and CDR2 is YSYEKL. The length of the CDR3 is 17 residues. CDR3 DNA sequence: TGCGCCAGCAGCCAAGCTTCCACTACCCTCTTAACAGATACGCAGTATTTT. It is translated as CASSQASTTLLTDTQYF.

This chain joins TRBV2 and TRBJ1-5; a possible D gene is TRBD1 (6 bases). Germline-derived CDR1 and CDR2 are SNHLY and FYNNEI. CDR3 size: 14 residues. V was trimmed by 1 base and J by 3 bases, leaving 7 bases between them. CDR3 loop: CASSEGTDNQPQHF. CDR3 nucleotides: TGTGCCAGCAGTGAAGGGACAGACAATCAGCCCCAGCATTTT.

This rearrangement joins TRBV4-1 to TRBJ1-2; D remains ambiguous. The CDR3 has 13 residues. Trimming pared 1 base from V and 4 bases from J, leaving 7 bases between. Germline V gives CDR1 MGHRA, CDR2 YSYEKL. CDR3 protein: CASSQVSSYGYTF. As DNA, the CDR3 is TGCGCCAGCAGCCAAGTGTCCAGCTATGGCTACACCTTC.

V and J are TRBV5-1 and TRBJ1-4; D gene unclear. The germline gives CDR1 SGHRS, CDR2 YFSETQ. This CDR3 is 13 amino acids long. Trimming shortened V by 4 bases and J by 3 bases, and 7 bases separated the two germline ends. In DNA form, the CDR3 reads TGCGCCAGCAGCCGTACAGCTAATGAAAAACTGTTTTTT. It specifies CASSRTANEKLFF.

This chain links TRBV27 with TRBJ2-1, with 7 bases fitting TRBD1. The ends lost 2 bases at V and 4 bases at J; junction bases unmatched: 5. The CDR3 consists of 15 residues. The germline CDR1 and CDR2 sequences are MNHEY and SMNVEV (reference sequence). This chain's CDR3 is CASSLNRDRYNEQFF. CDR3 bases: TGTGCCAGCAGTTTAAACCGGGACAGATACAATGAGCAGTTCTTC.

V gene TRBV2 combines with J gene TRBJ2-7; weak D call: TRBD2 (6 bases). The CDR3 length is 14 residues. Deletions cut 6 bases from V and 7 bases from J, with 19 bases between. CDR1 and CDR2 (germline): SNHLY, FYNNEI. For the CDR3, the DNA is TGTGCCAGCAGGAAGATTTCTGGGGGGAATGAGCAGTACTTC. Protein product: CASRKISGGNEQYF.

The gene calls are TRBV5-5 and TRBJ2-7; 10 bases align to TRBD2. This CDR3 region has 13 residues. V was pared by 3 bases and J by 11 bases, with 8 bases of the junction left unmatched. The V gene's germline CDR1 is SGHKS and CDR2 YYEKEE (reference sequence). The CDR3 region has the DNA TGTGCCAGCAGCTCCCGGCCCAGCGGGAGGGAGTACTTC. It encodes CASSSRPSGREYF.

The chain is built from TRBV2 and TRBJ2-7; 8 bases are a match to TRBD1. The V gene's germline CDR1 is SNHLY and CDR2 FYNNEI. The CDR3 runs 15 residues. After removal of 6 bases from V and 2 bases from J, the junction contained 9 bases not matched to a gene. In nucleotides, the CDR3 is TGTGCCAGCAGGGGGGACAGGACTCGAACCTACGAGCAGTACTTC. As protein: CASRGDRTRTYEQYF.

The chain uses TRBV10-3 and TRBJ1-2; 7 positions match TRBD1. Trimming cost V 11 bases and J 2 bases; bases outside gene matches: 8. From germline, CDR1 is ENHRY and CDR2 SYGVKD. CDR3 size: 13 residues. CDR3 DNA: TGTGCCGCGAACAGGGGCCTAAACTATGGCTACACCTTC. Its translation: CAANRGLNYGYTF.

The chain recombines TRBV27 with TRBJ2-3; TRBD2 agrees at 9 bases. Germline trimming cut 1 base from V and 1 base from J; bases unmatched to any gene: 6. CDR1 is MNHEY and CDR2 is SMNVEV in the germline V gene (reference sequence). This CDR3 is 17 amino acids long. Written as DNA, the CDR3 is TGTGCCAGCAGTTTATTCGGCGGGGGGGTGGGCACAGATACGCAGTATTTT. Its translation is CASSLFGGGVGTDTQYF.

The rearrangement joins TRBV4-2 to TRBJ1-3; 10 bases map to TRBD1. Germline V lookup: CDR1 LGHNA, CDR2 YNFKEQ. Trimming took 4 bases from V and 6 from J; bases not matched to a gene: 12. The CDR3 contains 17 residues. CDR3 DNA sequence: TGTGCCAGCAGCCGGATGCGGGACAGGGGTCCCGAAAACACCATATATTTT. This encodes CASSRMRDRGPENTIYF.

CDR3 coding DNA: TGTGCCACCCGCGTGGGGAGAGTCACAGATACGCAGTATTTT. It encodes CATRVGRVTDTQYF. The rearrangement links TRBV15 to TRBJ2-3; TRBD2 is a possible D gene (5 bases). The V end lost 8 bases, the J end lost 2 bases, and 14 bases lay between the germline ends. Germline V lookup: CDR1 LNHNV, CDR2 YYDKDF (reference sequence). CDR3 size: 14 residues.

CDR3 region: CASSWTRGSEQFF. CDR3 nucleotides: TGCGCCAGCAGCTGGACCCGGGGGAGTGAGCAGTTCTTC. The rearrangement joins TRBV5-1 to TRBJ2-1; D perhaps matches TRBD2 (6 bases). The germline V gene has CDR1 SGHRS and CDR2 YFSETQ. CDR3 size: 13 residues. Trimming removed 3 bases at V and 9 bases at J, with 13 bases between.

The rearrangement links TRBV5-4 to TRBJ1-2, with 7 positions matching TRBD1. Unmatched junction bases numbered 11, after V lost 4 bases and J lost 5 bases. The CDR3 consists of 15 residues. The germline CDR1 and CDR2 sequences are SGHNT and YYREEE (reference sequence). The CDR3 here is CASSLPTGSVYGYTF. CDR3 coding DNA: TGTGCCAGCAGCCTACCGACAGGGAGCGTGTATGGCTACACCTTC.

This clone was observed a few times. The rearrangement uses TRBV7-9 and TRBJ2-1; 11 bases map to TRBD2. The CDR3 covers 13 residues. CDR1 is SEHNR and CDR2 is FQNEAQ in the germline V gene (reference sequence). Trimming at V came to 11 bases and at J to 8 bases, leaving 8 bases not matched to a gene. CDR3: CAGILAGEDEQFF. The CDR3 DNA sequence: TGTGCCGGAATACTAGCGGGAGAGGATGAGCAGTTCTTC.

This chain connects TRBV13 to TRBJ2-7, with 9 bases matching TRBD2. Germline loops: CDR1 PRHDT, CDR2 FYEKMQ (reference sequence). With V trimmed by 2 bases and J by 4 bases, 12 bases remained unmatched. The CDR3 extends over 17 amino acids. As DNA, the CDR3 is TGTGCCAGCAGCTTAAACGAGGCTAGCGGGATCCAGTACGAGCAGTACTTC. Its translation is CASSLNEASGIQYEQYF.